This T cell receptor (beta chain) was found in a study of cytomegalovirus exposure and HLA in healthy donors. Primers included in the PCR were 60 Vbeta and 13 Jbeta primers. The authors' processing: The count from a later analysis was roughly 80 million unique TCR beta chains, some 10 million of them shared. Profiling relied on immunoSEQ multiplex PCR, and the TCRdb table lists in-frame clones only, not all of them. D and trimming were read from the DNA, whereas the V and J calls and clone size are those reported in that table. The sample includes 150,000 to 180,000 clones, about 80% seen only once; the top ten take about 6.1%. Germline V gene lookup returns CDR1 ENHRY and CDR2 SYGVKD. This CDR3 is built from 16 residues. Losses at the gene ends were 4 bases for V and 6 bases for J; bases not matched to a gene: 7. Whole-study results and caveats: Associated with HLA alleles at 0.05 false discovery rate in a later analysis were 16,951 TCR beta sequences.

A note on this clone: What it binds is not known.

This clonotype originated in a woman in her forties or fifties in good health and CMV-seropositive. Sequencing used PBMCs. The rearrangement joins TRBV10-3 to TRBJ1-5; 12 bases map to TRBD1. This chain's CDR3 is CAISASGTGGPQPQHF. The CDR3, as DNA: TGTGCCATCAGTGCCTCCGGGACAGGGGGCCCTCAGCCCCAGCATTTT.